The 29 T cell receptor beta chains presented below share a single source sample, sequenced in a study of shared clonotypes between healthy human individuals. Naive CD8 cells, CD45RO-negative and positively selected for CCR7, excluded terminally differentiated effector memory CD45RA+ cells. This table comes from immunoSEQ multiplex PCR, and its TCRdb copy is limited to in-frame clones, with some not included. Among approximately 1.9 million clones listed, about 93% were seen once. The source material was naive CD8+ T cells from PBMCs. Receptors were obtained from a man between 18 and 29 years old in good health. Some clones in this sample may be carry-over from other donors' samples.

The CDR3 region is CASSPPWASGESDTQYF. Written as DNA, the CDR3 is TGTGCCAGCAGCCCCCCCTGGGCTAGCGGGGAATCAGATACGCAGTATTTT. The chain couples TRBV7-9 to TRBJ2-3, with 9 bases lining up with TRBD2. The CDR3 consists of 17 residues. J gave up 4 bases and V 5 bases, and 13 bases lay outside the gene matches. In germline, CDR1 is SEHNR, CDR2 FQNEAQ (reference sequence).

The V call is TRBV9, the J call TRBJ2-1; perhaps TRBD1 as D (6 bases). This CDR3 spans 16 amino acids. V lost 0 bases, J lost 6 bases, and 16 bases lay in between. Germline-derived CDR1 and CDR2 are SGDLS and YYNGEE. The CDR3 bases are TGTGCCAGCAGCGTAGAACCAGGGGTGGGACCCAATGAGCAGTTCTTC. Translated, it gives CASSVEPGVGPNEQFF.

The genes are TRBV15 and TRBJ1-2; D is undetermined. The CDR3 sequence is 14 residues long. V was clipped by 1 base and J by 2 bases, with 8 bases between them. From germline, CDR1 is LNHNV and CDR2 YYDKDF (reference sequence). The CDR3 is CATSRGTENYGYTF. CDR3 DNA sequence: TGTGCCACCAGCAGAGGGACGGAGAACTATGGCTACACCTTC.

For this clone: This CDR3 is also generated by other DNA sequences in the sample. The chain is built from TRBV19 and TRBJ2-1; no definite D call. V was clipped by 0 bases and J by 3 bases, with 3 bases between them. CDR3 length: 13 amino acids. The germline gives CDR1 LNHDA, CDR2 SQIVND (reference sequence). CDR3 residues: CASSIDGYNEQFF. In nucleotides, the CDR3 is TGTGCCAGTAGTATAGATGGCTACAATGAGCAGTTCTTC.

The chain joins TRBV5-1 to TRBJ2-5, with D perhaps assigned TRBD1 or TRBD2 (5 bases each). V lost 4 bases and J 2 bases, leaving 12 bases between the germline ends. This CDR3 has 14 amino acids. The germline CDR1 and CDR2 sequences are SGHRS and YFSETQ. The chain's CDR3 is CASSPRGRQETQYF. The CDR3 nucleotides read TGCGCCAGCAGCCCCCGGGGCAGACAAGAGACCCAGTACTTC.

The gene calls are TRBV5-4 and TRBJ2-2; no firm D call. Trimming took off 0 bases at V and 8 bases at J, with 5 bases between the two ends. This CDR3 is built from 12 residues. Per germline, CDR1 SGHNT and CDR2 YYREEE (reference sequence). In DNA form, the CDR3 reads TGTGCCAGCAGCTTGGGCCAGGGGGAGCTGTTTTTT. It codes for CASSLGQGELFF.

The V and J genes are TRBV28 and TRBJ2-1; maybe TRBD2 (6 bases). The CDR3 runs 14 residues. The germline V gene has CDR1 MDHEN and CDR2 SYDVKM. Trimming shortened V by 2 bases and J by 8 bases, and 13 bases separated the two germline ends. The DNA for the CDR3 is TGTGCCAGCAGTTTACGGGGGACCGAATATGAGCAGTTCTTC. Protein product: CASSLRGTEYEQFF.

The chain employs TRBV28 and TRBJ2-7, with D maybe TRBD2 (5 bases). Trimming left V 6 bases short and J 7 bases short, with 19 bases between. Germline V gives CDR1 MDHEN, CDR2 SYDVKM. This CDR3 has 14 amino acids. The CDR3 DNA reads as TGTGCCAGCAGGAAGTTACCGGGAAGGAGGGAGCAGTACTTC. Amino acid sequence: CASRKLPGRREQYF. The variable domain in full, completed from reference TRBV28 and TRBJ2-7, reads DVKVTQSSRYLVKRTGEKVFLECVQDMDHENMFWYRQDPGLGLRLIYFSYDVKMKEKGDIPEGYSVSREKKERFSLILESASTNQTSMYLCASRKLPGRREQYFGPGTRLTVT.

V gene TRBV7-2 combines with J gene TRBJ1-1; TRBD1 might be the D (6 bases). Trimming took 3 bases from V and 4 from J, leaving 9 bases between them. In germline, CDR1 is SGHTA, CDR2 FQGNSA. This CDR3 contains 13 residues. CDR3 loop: CASSFGGPTEAFF. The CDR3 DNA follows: TGTGCCAGCAGCTTTGGGGGGCCCACTGAAGCTTTCTTT.

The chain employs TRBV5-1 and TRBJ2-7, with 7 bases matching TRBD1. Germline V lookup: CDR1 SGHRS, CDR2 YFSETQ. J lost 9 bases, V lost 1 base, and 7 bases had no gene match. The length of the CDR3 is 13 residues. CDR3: CASSLITGDGQYF. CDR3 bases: TGCGCCAGCAGCTTGATCACAGGGGACGGGCAGTACTTC.

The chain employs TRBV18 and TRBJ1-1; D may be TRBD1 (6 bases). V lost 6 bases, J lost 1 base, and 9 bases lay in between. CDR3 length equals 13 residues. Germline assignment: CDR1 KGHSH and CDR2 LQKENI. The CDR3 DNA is TGTGCCAGCTCTAAGACAGGGAACACTGAAGCTTTCTTT. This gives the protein CASSKTGNTEAFF. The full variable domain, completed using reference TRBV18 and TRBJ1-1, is NAGVMQNPRHLVRRRGQEARLRCSPMKGHSHVYWYRQLPEEGLKFMVYLQKENIIDESGMPKERFSAEFPKEGPSILRIQQVVRGDSAAYFCASSKTGNTEAFFGQGTRLTVV.

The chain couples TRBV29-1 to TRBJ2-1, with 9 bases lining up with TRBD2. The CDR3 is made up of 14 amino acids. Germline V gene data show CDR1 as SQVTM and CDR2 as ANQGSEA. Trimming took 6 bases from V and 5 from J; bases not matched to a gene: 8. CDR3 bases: TGCAGCGTCCCACCGGGACTAGCAGACAATGAGCAGTTCTTC. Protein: CSVPPGLADNEQFF.

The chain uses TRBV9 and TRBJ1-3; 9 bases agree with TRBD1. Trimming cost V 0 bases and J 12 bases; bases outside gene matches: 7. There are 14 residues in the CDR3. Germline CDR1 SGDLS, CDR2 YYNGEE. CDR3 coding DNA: TGTGCCAGCAGCGTAGATACAGGGGGCGATAGCATATATTTT. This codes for CASSVDTGGDSIYF.

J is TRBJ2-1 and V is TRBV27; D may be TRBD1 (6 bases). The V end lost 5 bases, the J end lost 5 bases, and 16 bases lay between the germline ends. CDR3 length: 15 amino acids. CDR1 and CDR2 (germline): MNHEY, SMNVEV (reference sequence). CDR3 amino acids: CASSTKRQADNEQFF. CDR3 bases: TGTGCCAGCAGTACCAAGAGACAGGCGGACAATGAGCAGTTCTTC.

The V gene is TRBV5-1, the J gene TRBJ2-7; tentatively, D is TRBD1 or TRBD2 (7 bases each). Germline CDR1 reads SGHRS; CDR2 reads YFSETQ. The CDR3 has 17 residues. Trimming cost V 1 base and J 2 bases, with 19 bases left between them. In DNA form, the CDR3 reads TGCGCCAGCAGCTTGCTCTCCCGCCAGGGGGGGGCCTACGAGCAGTACTTC. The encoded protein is CASSLLSRQGGAYEQYF. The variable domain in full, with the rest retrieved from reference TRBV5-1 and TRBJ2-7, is KAGVTQTPRYLIKTRGQQVTLSCSPISGHRSVSWYQQTPGQGLQFLFEYFSETQRNKGNFPGRFSGRQFSNSRSEMNVSTLELGDSALYLCASSLLSRQGGAYEQYFGPGTRLTVT.

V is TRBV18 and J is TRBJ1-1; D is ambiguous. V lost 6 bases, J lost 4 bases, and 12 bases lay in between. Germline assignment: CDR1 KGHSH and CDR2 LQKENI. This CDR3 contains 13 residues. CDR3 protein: CASSPAKGTEAFF. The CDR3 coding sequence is TGTGCCAGCTCCCCAGCCAAGGGCACTGAAGCTTTCTTT.

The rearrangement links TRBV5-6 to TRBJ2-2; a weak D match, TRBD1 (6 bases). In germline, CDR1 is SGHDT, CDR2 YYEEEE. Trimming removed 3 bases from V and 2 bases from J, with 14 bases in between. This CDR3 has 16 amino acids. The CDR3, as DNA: TGTGCCAGCAGCTCGTCAGGACAGATCAACACCGGGGAGCTGTTTTTT. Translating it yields CASSSSGQINTGELFF. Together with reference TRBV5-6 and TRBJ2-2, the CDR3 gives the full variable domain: DAGVTQSPTHLIKTRGQQVTLRCSPKSGHDTVSWYQQALGQGPQFIFQYYEEEERQRGNFPDRFSGHQFPNYSSELNVNALLLGDSALYLCASSSSGQINTGELFFGEGSRLTVL.

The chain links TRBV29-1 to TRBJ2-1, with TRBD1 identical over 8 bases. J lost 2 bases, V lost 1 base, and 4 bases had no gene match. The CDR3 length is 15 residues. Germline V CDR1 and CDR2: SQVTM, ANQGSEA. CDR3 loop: CSVEGAGGPYNEQFF. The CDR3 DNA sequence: TGCAGCGTTGAAGGCGCAGGGGGCCCCTACAATGAGCAGTTCTTC.

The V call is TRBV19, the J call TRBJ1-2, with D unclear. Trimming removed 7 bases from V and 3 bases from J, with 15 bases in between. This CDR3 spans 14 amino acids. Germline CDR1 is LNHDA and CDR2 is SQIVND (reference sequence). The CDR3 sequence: CASTKRSVDYGYTF. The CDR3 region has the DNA TGTGCCAGTACTAAAAGGTCCGTAGACTATGGCTACACCTTC.

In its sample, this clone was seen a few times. The chain's CDR3 is CASSRRTDLQETQYF. CDR3 coding DNA: TGTGCCAGTAGTAGAAGGACAGATCTCCAAGAGACCCAGTACTTC. V usage is TRBV19 and J usage is TRBJ2-5; D perhaps matches TRBD1 (6 bases). The germline V gene has CDR1 LNHDA and CDR2 SQIVND (reference sequence). Trimming pared 4 bases from V and 1 base from J, leaving 13 bases between. The CDR3 is 15 residues long.

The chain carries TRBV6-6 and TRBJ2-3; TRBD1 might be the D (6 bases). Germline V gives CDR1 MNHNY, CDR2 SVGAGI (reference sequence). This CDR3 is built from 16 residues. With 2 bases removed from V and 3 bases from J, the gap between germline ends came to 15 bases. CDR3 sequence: CASSYQSGVGTDTQYF. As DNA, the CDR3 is TGTGCCAGCAGTTACCAATCAGGGGTGGGAACAGATACGCAGTATTTT.

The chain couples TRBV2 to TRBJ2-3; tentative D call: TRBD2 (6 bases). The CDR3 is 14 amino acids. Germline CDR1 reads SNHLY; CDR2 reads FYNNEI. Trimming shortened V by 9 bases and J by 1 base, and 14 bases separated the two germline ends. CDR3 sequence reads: CASWGERGTDTQYF. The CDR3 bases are TGTGCCAGTTGGGGGGAGAGGGGCACAGATACGCAGTATTTT.

The CDR3, as DNA: TGTGCCAGCAGTTCGGGACTCGGTTTCCACGAGCAGTACTTC. Translated: CASSSGLGFHEQYF. The chain employs TRBV6-5 and TRBJ2-7; the D gene is possibly TRBD2 (6 bases). With 4 bases removed from V and 5 bases from J, the gap between germline ends came to 15 bases. The germline V gene has CDR1 MNHEY and CDR2 SVGAGI. CDR3 length equals 14 residues.

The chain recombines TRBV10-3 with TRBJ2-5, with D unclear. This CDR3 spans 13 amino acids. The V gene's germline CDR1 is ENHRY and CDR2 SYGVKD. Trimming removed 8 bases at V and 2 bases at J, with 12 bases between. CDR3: CAICGALQETQYF. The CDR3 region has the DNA TGTGCCATCTGTGGAGCGCTTCAAGAGACCCAGTACTTC.

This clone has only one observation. CDR3 amino acids: CASSPLARRGNEQFF. The CDR3 DNA is TGCGCCAGCAGCCCACTAGCGCGCCGGGGGAATGAGCAGTTCTTC. The V gene is TRBV5-1, the J gene TRBJ2-1; 7 bases line up with TRBD2. Germline CDR1 and CDR2: SGHRS and YFSETQ. This CDR3 region has 15 residues. After removal of 4 bases from V and 7 bases from J, the junction contained 11 bases not matched to a gene. The whole variable domain, filled in from reference TRBV5-1 and TRBJ2-1, reads KAGVTQTPRYLIKTRGQQVTLSCSPISGHRSVSWYQQTPGQGLQFLFEYFSETQRNKGNFPGRFSGRQFSNSRSEMNVSTLELGDSALYLCASSPLARRGNEQFFGPGTRLTVL.

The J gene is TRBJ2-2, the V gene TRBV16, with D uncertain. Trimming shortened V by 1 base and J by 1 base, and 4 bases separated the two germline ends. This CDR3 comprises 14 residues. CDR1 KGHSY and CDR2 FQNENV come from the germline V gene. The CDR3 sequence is CASSQFQNTGELFF. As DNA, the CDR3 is TGTGCCAGCAGCCAATTTCAGAACACCGGGGAGCTGTTTTTT.

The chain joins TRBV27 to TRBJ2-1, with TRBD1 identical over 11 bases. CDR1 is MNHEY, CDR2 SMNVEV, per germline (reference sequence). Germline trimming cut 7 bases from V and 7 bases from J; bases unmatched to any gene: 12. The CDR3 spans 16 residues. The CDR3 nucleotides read TGTGCCAGCACCCTATCTCCCGGGACAGGGGGGAATGAGCAGTTCTTC. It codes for CASTLSPGTGGNEQFF.

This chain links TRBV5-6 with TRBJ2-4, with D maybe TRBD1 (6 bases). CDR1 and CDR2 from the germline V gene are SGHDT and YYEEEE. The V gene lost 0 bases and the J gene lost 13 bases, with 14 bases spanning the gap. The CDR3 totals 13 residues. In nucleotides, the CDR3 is TGTGCCAGCAGCTTGGGGACAGACAAGCACCAGTACTTC. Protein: CASSLGTDKHQYF.

The CDR3: CASSFSGGVNTEAFF. The CDR3 DNA sequence: TGTGCCAGCAGCTTTTCTGGGGGGGTGAACACTGAAGCTTTCTTT. The genes are TRBV5-6 and TRBJ1-1; tentative D call: TRBD1 (5 bases). Germline V gene lookup returns CDR1 SGHDT and CDR2 YYEEEE. The CDR3 has 15 amino acids. Trimming took 2 bases from V and 0 from J, leaving 11 bases between them.